These 14 T cell receptor beta chains originate from one sample sequenced in a study of chemoradiotherapy in HPV16-positive cancers. The repertoire was sequenced with immunoSEQ multiplex PCR; TCRdb's copy has only in-frame clones and lacks some. The table lists tens of thousands of clones, more than 90% of them singletons, with roughly a sixth in the top ten. The sequences come from blood, collected from a patient who underwent chemoradiotherapy. These receptors were obtained from a human donor with HPV-associated anogenital cancer.

Here the CDR3 reads CASSLVGPSYNEQFF. In nucleotides, the CDR3 is TGTGCCAGCAGCTTAGTAGGGCCCTCCTACAATGAGCAGTTCTTC. The V and J genes are TRBV7-3 and TRBJ2-1; D uncertain. Germline V CDR1 and CDR2: SGHTA, FQGTGA. The CDR3 has 15 residues. V dropped 2 bases and J dropped 0 bases, with 8 bases sitting between them.

The J gene is TRBJ2-2, the V gene TRBV6-5, with D perhaps TRBD1 (6 bases). The germline V gene has CDR1 MNHEY and CDR2 SVGAGI. V dropped 0 bases and J dropped 4 bases, with 9 bases sitting between them. This CDR3 has 15 residues. As DNA, the CDR3 is TGTGCCAGCAGTTACTCGGACAGCCCCACCGGGGAGCTGTTTTTT. Protein: CASSYSDSPTGELFF.

J is TRBJ2-5 and V is TRBV5-4; TRBD2 agrees at 7 bases. The CDR3 spans 12 residues. Germline trimming cut 9 bases from V and 5 bases from J; bases unmatched to any gene: 7. CDR1 and CDR2 (germline): SGHNT, YYREEE (reference sequence). The DNA for the CDR3 is TGTGCCACAGGAGTGGGGGGGGAGACCCAGTACTTC. It yields the protein CATGVGGETQYF.

This clone was counted a single time. V is TRBV2 and J is TRBJ2-3; the match to TRBD2 covers 7 bases. Germline V gene lookup returns CDR1 SNHLY and CDR2 FYNNEI. CDR3 size: 15 residues. V gave up 6 bases and J gave up 2 bases; unmatched junction bases: 8. CDR3 bases: TGTGCCAGCAGCGGGGGGTATCCAGTCACAGATACGCAGTATTTT. It is translated as CASSGGYPVTDTQYF.

Here the CDR3 reads CATSRAEQDTGELFF. The CDR3 DNA is TGTGCCACCAGCAGGGCAGAACAGGACACCGGGGAGCTGTTTTTT. V and J are TRBV15 and TRBJ2-2, with D possibly matching TRBD1 (5 bases). Germline CDR1 LNHNV, CDR2 YYDKDF (reference sequence). This CDR3 spans 15 amino acids. The V gene lost 3 bases and the J gene lost 3 bases, with 11 bases spanning the gap.

The chain employs TRBV6-6 and TRBJ2-5, with 10 bases lining up with TRBD2. V lost 5 bases and J lost 4; bases outside the gene matches: 7. Germline values: CDR1 MNHNY, CDR2 SVGAGI (reference sequence). The CDR3 covers 15 residues. The CDR3 DNA follows: TGTGCCAGCAGTCAGGAGCGGGGGGGCGGAGAGACCCAGTACTTC. Residues: CASSQERGGGETQYF.

The chain links TRBV11-1 to TRBJ2-3; 7 bases match TRBD1. The CDR3 consists of 14 residues. The V and J ends lost 6 bases and 0 bases, in that order; junction bases with no gene match: 3. From germline, CDR1 is SGHAT and CDR2 FQDESV (reference sequence). For the CDR3, the DNA is TGTGCCAGCAGGTCGGACAGGAGCACAGATACGCAGTATTTT. The encoded protein is CASRSDRSTDTQYF.

The CDR3, as DNA: TGCGCCAGCAGTCTAGCGGGGGCAACGAACACTGAAGCTTTCTTT. It is translated as CASSLAGATNTEAFF. V usage is TRBV5-1 and J usage is TRBJ1-1, with D possibly being TRBD1 (6 bases). The CDR3 contains 15 residues. Germline CDR1 reads SGHRS; CDR2 reads YFSETQ. Between the trimmed V and J ends, which lost 5 bases and 1 base, there was a span of 15 bases.

There are a few counts of this clone. The chain links TRBV4-2 to TRBJ2-1; D is unclear. The CDR3 length is 14 residues. Looked up from germline, CDR1 is LGHNA and CDR2 is YNFKEQ. V lost 4 bases and J lost 5, with 12 bases in between. For the CDR3, the DNA is TGTGCCAGCAGCCCGAGACCGATTAACAATGAGCAGTTCTTC. As protein: CASSPRPINNEQFF.

The chain carries TRBV5-1 and TRBJ2-7; 9 bases match TRBD1. Trimming cost V 7 bases and J 4 bases; bases outside gene matches: 3. Germline V gives CDR1 SGHRS, CDR2 YFSETQ. This CDR3 has 12 amino acids. The CDR3 loop reads CASSGQGYEQYF. The CDR3 coding sequence is TGCGCCAGCTCGGGACAGGGATACGAGCAGTACTTC. Filled out from reference TRBV5-1 and TRBJ2-7, the complete variable domain reads KAGVTQTPRYLIKTRGQQVTLSCSPISGHRSVSWYQQTPGQGLQFLFEYFSETQRNKGNFPGRFSGRQFSNSRSEMNVSTLELGDSALYLCASSGQGYEQYFGPGTRLTVT.

The V and J genes are TRBV9 and TRBJ1-6; weak D call: TRBD1 (6 bases). CDR1 SGDLS and CDR2 YYNGEE come from the germline V gene. The CDR3 sequence is 15 residues long. The V and J ends lost 3 bases and 2 bases respectively, with 9 bases between them. Written as DNA, the CDR3 is TGTGCCAGCAGCGCGAGGGGGACCTATAATTCACCCCTCCACTTT. The encoded protein is CASSARGTYNSPLHF.

This chain uses TRBV7-2 with TRBJ2-2; TRBD1 is a possible D gene (6 bases). Germline CDR1 reads SGHTA; CDR2 reads FQGNSA. Trimming left V 1 base short and J 7 bases short, with 13 bases between. This CDR3 is built from 15 residues. The CDR3 DNA reads as TGTGCCAGCAGCTTAGACAGGGAGTATAACGGGGAGCTGTTTTTT. Residues: CASSLDREYNGELFF.

V and J are TRBV9 and TRBJ2-1; 13 nucleotides line up with TRBD2. CDR3 size: 16 residues. CDR1 SGDLS and CDR2 YYNGEE come from the germline V gene. The J segment lost 10 bases and the V segment lost 4 bases, leaving 11 bases of the junction unmatched. The CDR3 sequence: CASSSSGLAGASEQFF. CDR3 nucleotide sequence: TGTGCCAGCAGCTCCAGCGGACTAGCGGGAGCCAGCGAGCAGTTCTTC.

The V call is TRBV29-1, the J call TRBJ1-2, with a weak D call TRBD1 (6 bases). V was clipped by 2 bases and J by 8 bases, with 9 bases between them. The CDR3 extends over 11 amino acids. CDR1 and CDR2 (germline): SQVTM, ANQGSEA. CDR3 in amino acids: CSVERTAGYTF. CDR3 sequence (DNA): TGCAGCGTTGAAAGGACAGCGGGCTACACCTTC.